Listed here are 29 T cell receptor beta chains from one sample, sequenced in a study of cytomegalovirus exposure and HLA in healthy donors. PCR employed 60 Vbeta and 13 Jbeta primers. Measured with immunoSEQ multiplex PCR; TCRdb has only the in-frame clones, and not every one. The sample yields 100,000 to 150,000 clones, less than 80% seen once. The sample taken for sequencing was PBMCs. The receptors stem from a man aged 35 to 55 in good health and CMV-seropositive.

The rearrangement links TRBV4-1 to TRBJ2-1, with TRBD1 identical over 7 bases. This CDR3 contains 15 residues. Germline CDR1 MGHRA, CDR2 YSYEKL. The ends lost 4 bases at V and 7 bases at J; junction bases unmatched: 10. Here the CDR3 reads CASSPVRTGRNEQFF. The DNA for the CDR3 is TGCGCCAGCAGCCCGGTCAGGACAGGCCGAAATGAGCAGTTCTTC.

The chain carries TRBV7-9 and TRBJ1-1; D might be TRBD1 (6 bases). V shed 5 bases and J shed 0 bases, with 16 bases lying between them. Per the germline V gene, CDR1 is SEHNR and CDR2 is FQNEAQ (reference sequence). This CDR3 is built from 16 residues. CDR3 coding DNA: TGTGCCAGCAGCCTAGTCAACACAGGGCTGAACACTGAAGCTTTCTTT. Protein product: CASSLVNTGLNTEAFF.

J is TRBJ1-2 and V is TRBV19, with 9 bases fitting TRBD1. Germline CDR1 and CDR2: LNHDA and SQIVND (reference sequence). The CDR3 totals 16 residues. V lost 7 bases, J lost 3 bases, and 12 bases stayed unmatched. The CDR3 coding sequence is TGTGCCAGTACCCCACTCCGGGACAGGGCACACTATGGCTACACCTTC. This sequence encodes CASTPLRDRAHYGYTF.

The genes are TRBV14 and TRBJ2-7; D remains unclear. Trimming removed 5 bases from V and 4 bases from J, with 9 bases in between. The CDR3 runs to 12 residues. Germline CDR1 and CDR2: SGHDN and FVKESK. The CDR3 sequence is CASSGVGYEQYF. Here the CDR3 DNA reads TGTGCCAGCAGCGGAGTCGGATACGAGCAGTACTTC.

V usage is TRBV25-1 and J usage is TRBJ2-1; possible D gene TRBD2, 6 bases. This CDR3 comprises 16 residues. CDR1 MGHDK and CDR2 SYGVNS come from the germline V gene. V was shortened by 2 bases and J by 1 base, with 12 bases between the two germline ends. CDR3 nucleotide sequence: TGTGCCAGCAGTGAAGCGACGCGGGGATCCTACAATGAGCAGTTCTTC. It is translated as CASSEATRGSYNEQFF.

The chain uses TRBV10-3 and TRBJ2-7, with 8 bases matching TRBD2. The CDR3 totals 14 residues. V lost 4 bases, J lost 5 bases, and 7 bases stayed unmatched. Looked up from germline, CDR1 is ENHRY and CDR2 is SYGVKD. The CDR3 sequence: CAISGERELDEQYF. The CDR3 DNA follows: TGTGCCATCAGTGGGGAGCGGGAGTTGGACGAGCAGTACTTC.

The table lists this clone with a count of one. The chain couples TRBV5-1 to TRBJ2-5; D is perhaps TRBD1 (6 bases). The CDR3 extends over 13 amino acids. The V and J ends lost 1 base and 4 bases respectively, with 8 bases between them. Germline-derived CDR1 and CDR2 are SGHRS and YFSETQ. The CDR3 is CASSLQGRETQYF. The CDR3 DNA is TGCGCCAGCAGCTTGCAGGGGAGAGAGACCCAGTACTTC.

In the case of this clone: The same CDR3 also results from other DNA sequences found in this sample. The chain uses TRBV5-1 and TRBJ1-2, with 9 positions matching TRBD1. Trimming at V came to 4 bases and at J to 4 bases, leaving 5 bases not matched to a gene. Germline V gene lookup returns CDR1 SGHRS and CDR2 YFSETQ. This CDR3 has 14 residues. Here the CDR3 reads CASSLPGQGYGYTF. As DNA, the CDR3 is TGCGCCAGCAGCCTACCGGGACAGGGCTATGGCTACACCTTC.

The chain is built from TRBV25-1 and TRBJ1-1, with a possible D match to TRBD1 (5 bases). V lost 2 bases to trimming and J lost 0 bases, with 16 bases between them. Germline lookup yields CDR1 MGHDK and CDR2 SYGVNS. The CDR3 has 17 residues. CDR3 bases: TGTGCCAGCAGTGAAGCAAACGCCTGGGGGGTGAACACTGAAGCTTTCTTT. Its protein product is CASSEANAWGVNTEAFF.

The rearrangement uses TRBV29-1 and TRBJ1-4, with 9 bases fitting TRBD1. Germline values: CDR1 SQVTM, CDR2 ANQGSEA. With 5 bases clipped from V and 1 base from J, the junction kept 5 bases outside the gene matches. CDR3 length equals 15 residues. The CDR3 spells CSVTRGQGTNEKLFF. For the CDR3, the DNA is TGCAGCGTTACCCGGGGACAGGGAACTAATGAAAAACTGTTTTTT. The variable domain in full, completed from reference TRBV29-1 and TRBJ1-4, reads SAVISQKPSRDICQRGTSLTIQCQVDSQVTMMFWYRQQPGQSLTLIATANQGSEATYESGFVIDKFPISRPNLTFSTLTVSNMSPEDSSIYLCSVTRGQGTNEKLFFGSGTQLSVL.

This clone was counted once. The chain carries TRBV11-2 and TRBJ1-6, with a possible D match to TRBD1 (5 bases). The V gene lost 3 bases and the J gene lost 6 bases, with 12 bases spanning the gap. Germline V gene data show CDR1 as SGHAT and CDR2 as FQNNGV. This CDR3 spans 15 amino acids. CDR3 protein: CASSFPGLPNSPLHF. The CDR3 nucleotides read TGTGCCAGCAGCTTCCCAGGGCTCCCTAATTCACCCCTCCACTTT.

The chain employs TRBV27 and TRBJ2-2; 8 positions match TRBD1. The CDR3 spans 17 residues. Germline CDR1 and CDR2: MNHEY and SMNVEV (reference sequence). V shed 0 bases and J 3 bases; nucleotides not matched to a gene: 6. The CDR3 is CASSLSIDRGDTGELFF. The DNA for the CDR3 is TGTGCCAGCAGTTTATCGATAGACAGGGGTGACACCGGGGAGCTGTTTTTT.

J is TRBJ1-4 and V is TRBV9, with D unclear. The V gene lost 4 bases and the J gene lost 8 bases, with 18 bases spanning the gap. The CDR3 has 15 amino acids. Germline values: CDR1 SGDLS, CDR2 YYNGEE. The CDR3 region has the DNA TGTGCCAGCAGCCCCCTCGGAGAGGATTTGGAAAAACTGTTTTTT. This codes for CASSPLGEDLEKLFF.

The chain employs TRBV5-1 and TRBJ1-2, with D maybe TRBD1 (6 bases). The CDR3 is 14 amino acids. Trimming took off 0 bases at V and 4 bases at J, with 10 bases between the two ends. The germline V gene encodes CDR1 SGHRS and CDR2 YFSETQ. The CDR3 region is CASSLGTVGYGYTF. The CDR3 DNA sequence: TGCGCCAGCAGCTTGGGGACAGTGGGCTATGGCTACACCTTC.

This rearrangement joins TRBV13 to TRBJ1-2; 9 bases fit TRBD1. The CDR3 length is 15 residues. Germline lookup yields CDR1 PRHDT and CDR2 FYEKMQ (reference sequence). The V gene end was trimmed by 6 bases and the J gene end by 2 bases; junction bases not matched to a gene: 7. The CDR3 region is CASSHRGQGNYGYTF. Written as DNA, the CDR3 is TGTGCCAGCAGTCATCGGGGACAGGGCAACTATGGCTACACCTTC.

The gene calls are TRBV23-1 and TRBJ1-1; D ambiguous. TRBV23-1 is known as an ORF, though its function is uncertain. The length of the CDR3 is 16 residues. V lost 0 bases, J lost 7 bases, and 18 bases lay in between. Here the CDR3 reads CASSQSRRVFVSEAFF. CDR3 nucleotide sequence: TGCGCCAGCAGTCAATCGAGGAGGGTGTTTGTCAGTGAAGCTTTCTTT.

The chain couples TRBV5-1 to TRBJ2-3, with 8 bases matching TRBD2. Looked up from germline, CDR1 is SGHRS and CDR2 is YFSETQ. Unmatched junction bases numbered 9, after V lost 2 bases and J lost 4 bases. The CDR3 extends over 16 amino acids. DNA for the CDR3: TGCGCCAGCAGCTTCGGGGGGAGCGGGGGATCAGATACGCAGTATTTT. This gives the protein CASSFGGSGGSDTQYF.

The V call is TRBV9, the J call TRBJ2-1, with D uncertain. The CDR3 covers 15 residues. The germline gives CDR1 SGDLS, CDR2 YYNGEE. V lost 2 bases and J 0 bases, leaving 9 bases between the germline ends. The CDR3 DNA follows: TGTGCCAGCAGCGTTGCTTCGAGCTCCTACAATGAGCAGTTCTTC. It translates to CASSVASSSYNEQFF.

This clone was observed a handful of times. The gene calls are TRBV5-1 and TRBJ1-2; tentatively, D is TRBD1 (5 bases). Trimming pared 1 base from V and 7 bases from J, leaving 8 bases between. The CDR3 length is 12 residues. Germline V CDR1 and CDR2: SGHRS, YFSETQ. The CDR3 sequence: CASSLQGAGYTF. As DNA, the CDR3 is TGCGCCAGCAGCTTGCAGGGTGCTGGCTACACCTTC.

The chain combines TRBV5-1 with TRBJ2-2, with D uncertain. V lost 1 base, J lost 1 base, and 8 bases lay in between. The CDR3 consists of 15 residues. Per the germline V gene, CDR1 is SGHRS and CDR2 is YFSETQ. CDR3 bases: TGCGCCAGCAGCTTGTGGCAGATGAACACCGGGGAGCTGTTTTTT. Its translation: CASSLWQMNTGELFF.

The CDR3 bases are TGTGCCAGCAGTCCGGGACTAGGTCCCGAGCAGTACTTC. Protein sequence: CASSPGLGPEQYF. The chain couples TRBV28 to TRBJ2-7; 8 bases fit TRBD2. The germline CDR1 and CDR2 sequences are MDHEN and SYDVKM. With V trimmed by 5 bases and J by 6 bases, 6 bases remained unmatched. The length of the CDR3 is 13 residues.

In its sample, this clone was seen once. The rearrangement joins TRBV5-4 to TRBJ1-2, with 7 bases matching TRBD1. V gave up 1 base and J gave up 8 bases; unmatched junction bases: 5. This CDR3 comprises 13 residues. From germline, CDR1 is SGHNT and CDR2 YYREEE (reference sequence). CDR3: CASSLRQGEGYTF. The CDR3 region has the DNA TGTGCCAGCAGCTTGCGACAGGGTGAGGGCTACACCTTC.

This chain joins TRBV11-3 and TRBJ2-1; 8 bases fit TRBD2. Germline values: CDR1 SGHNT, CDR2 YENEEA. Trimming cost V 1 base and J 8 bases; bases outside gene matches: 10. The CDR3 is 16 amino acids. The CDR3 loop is CASSLGIAGLSDEQFF. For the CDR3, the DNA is TGTGCCAGCAGCTTAGGTATAGCGGGACTTTCGGATGAGCAGTTCTTC.

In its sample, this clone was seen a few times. CDR3 sequence (DNA): TGTGCCAGCAGTGGAGGGACAGCGGGCTCCTACGAGCAGTACTTC. It translates to CASSGGTAGSYEQYF. The chain is built from TRBV2 and TRBJ2-7, with a weak D call TRBD1 (7 bases). This CDR3 has 15 residues. The V and J ends lost 4 bases and 0 bases respectively, with 13 bases between them. Germline V gives CDR1 SNHLY, CDR2 FYNNEI.

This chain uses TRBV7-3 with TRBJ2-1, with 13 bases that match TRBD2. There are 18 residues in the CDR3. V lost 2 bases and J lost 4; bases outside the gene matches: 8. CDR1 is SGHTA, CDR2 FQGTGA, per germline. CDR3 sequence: CASSLEGTLAGGYNEQFF. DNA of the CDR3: TGTGCCAGCAGCTTAGAAGGGACACTAGCGGGAGGGTACAATGAGCAGTTCTTC.

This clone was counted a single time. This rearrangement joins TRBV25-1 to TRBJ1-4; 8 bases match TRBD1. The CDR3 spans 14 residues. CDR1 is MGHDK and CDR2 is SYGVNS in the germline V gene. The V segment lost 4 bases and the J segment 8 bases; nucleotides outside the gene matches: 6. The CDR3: CASSGTGYGEKLFF. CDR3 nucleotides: TGTGCCAGCAGTGGGACAGGGTATGGGGAAAAACTGTTTTTT.

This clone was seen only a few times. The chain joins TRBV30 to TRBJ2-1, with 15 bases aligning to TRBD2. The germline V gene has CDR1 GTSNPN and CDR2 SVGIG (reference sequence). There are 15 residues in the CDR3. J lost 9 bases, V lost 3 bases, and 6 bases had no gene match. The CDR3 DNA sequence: TGTGCCTGGAGCCAAGGGACTAGCGGGAGGAGTGAGCAGTTCTTC. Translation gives CAWSQGTSGRSEQFF.

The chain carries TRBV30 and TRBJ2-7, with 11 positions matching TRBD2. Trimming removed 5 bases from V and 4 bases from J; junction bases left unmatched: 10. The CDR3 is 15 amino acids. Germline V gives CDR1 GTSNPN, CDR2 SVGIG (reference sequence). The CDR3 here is CAWVTSGGHRYEQYF. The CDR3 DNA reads TGTGCCTGGGTAACTAGCGGGGGCCACCGATACGAGCAGTACTTC.

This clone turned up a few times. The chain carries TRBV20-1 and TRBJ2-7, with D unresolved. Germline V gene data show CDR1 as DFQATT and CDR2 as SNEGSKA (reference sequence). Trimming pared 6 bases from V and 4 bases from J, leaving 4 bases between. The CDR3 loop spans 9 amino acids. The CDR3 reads CSALYEQYF. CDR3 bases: TGCAGTGCACTTTACGAGCAGTACTTC.